The rows below give T cell receptor beta chains drawn from one sample of a study of sequential checkpoint blockade in melanoma. Profiled with immunoSEQ multiplex PCR; TCRdb holds only in-frame clones, not every one. The sample contains 25,000 to 30,000 clones, approximately 75% of which appear only once. The sample in question was CD8+ T cells sorted from blood (inferred from file names), obtained from a patient given nivolumab and ipilimumab in sequence. The receptors were sampled from a human donor with melanoma. Each CDR3 is given with its conserved first and last residue. Fields, in order: J gene, V gene, clone size, D gene, CDR3 DNA, CDR3 protein. The D gene is left open where the match is weak. Clone size is stated in some rows and not others, as once, few, many or a class when expanded.

TRBJ2-2 | TRBV6-1 | few | NA | TGTGCCAGCAGTGGAACTTCCGGAGCCGCCGGGGAGCTGTTTTTT | CASSGTSGAAGELFF
TRBJ1-1 | TRBV7-6 | NA | NA | TGTGCCAGCAGGCAGGGGTTATCGAACACTGAAGCTTTCTTT | CASRQGLSNTEAFF
TRBJ2-3 | TRBV5-1 | NA | NA | TGCGCCAGCAGCTTGGCGAGCACAGATACGCAGTATTTT | CASSLASTDTQYF
TRBJ2-2 | TRBV7-9 | NA | TRBD1 | TGTGCCAGCAGCTTAGTGACAGGGTCGAGCACCGGGGAGCTGTTTTTT | CASSLVTGSSTGELFF
TRBJ2-7 | TRBV27 | NA | TRBD1 | TGTGCCAGCAGTTTAATGATTAGGGACAGGGGTTACGAGCAGTACTTC | CASSLMIRDRGYEQYF
TRBJ1-6 | TRBV9 | NA | NA | TGTGCCAGCAGCGAGGGAGACTATAATTCACCCCTCCACTTT | CASSEGDYNSPLHF
TRBJ2-2 | TRBV7-9 | NA | NA | TGTGCCAGCAGCTCCCTAGCGACCGGGGAGCTGTTTTTT | CASSSLATGELFF
TRBJ2-7 | TRBV11-2 | NA | NA | TGTGCCAGCAGCTTAGATGCAGGCGACTACGAGCAGTACTTC | CASSLDAGDYEQYF
TRBJ1-1 | TRBV14 | NA | TRBD1 | TGTGCCAGCAGCCAGGTAGACAGGGGGCCCACAGAAGCTTTCTTT | CASSQVDRGPTEAFF
TRBJ2-2 | TRBV6-5 | NA | NA | TGTGCCAGCAGTTACTCCCCAGCGAACACCGGGGAGCTGTTTTTT | CASSYSPANTGELFF
TRBJ2-1 | TRBV30 | NA | NA | TGTGCCTGGAGTGAAATCATCCAAGAGCAGTTCTTC | CAWSEIIQEQFF
TRBJ2-5 | TRBV19 | NA | TRBD1 | TGTGCCAGTAGTACCCGGGACAGTCCAAATGCCCTTAGGGAGACCCAGTACTTC | CASSTRDSPNALRETQYF
TRBJ1-2 | TRBV28 | NA | NA | TGTGCCAGCAGTTCCCCGACTCCGAGCGCCAACTATGGCTACACCTTC | CASSSPTPSANYGYTF
TRBJ2-7 | TRBV5-4 | NA | NA | TGTGCCAGCAGCCACGACGGGGGCGAGCAGTACTTC | CASSHDGGEQYF
TRBJ2-2 | TRBV11-2 | NA | TRBD1 | TGTGCCAGCAGCTCTCAGGGGGCCGGGGAGCTGTTTTTT | CASSSQGAGELFF
TRBJ2-3 | TRBV2 | NA | TRBD2 | TGTGCCAGCAGTCTAGGGACTAGTCGTGCAGATACGCAGTATTTT | CASSLGTSRADTQYF
TRBJ2-5 | TRBV7-3 | NA | TRBD2 | TGTGCCAGCAGCTTATCGGCTAGCGGGGAAGAGACCCAGTACTTC | CASSLSASGEETQYF
TRBJ2-7 | TRBV11-2 | NA | TRBD1 | TGTGCCAGCAGCTCCATAGGGGCGACGGGACAGACCTACGAGCAGTACTTC | CASSSIGATGQTYEQYF
TRBJ2-2 | TRBV5-1 | NA | NA | TGCGCCAGCAGCTTGGGCTCGGGGGCCGGGGAGCTGTTTTTT | CASSLGSGAGELFF
TRBJ2-3 | TRBV6-1 | NA | TRBD1 | TGTGCCAGCAGTGAACTGACAGGGGCCTTCCCAGATACGCAGTATTTT | CASSELTGAFPDTQYF